This T cell receptor beta chain came from a study of regulatory T cells in long-lasting Graves disease. In the study overall: Newly diagnosed Graves' patients had taken antithyroid drugs under 3 months. Study observations and caveats: Persistent patients shared more public clonotypes (under 3,000) than newly diagnosed patients (around 1,000).

Assembly of TCR beta libraries relied on iRepertoire HTBI primers together with Arm-PCR of CDR3 regions. Authors' analysis steps: The samples yielded roughly 64 TRBV and some 15 TRBJ segments. MiXCR, run by TCRdb on the multiplex PCR reads, gives a single entry per CDR3 protein. What appears here as the V and J calls and clone size reflects TCRdb's work, not the paper's. Found here are roughly 410,000 distinct CDR3 sequences, approximately 15% of them singletons; the top ten hold approximately 7.8%. Concerning this clonotype itself: Antigen: not known.

The sample's time point: newly diagnosed GD, antithyroid drugs for less than 3 months. After RNA was extracted from PBMCs, the TCR library was made from it. Germline-derived CDR1 and CDR2 are LNHDA and SQIVND (reference sequence). V was pared by 10 bases and J by 1 base, with 16 bases between. The CDR3 runs 15 residues. These data were also filed under a second study, of T cells in Graves' hyperthyroidism and ophthalmopathy.

V usage is TRBV19 and J usage is TRBJ1-4; D might be TRBD1 (5 bases). This specimen consisted of peripheral blood mononuclear cells (PBMCs), obtained at new diagnosis, from a patient treated with antithyroid drugs. The TCR was taken from a woman in her forties with Graves disease. The CDR3 DNA reads TGTGCCACCAAACCACCGGGGGGAACTAATGAAAAACTGTTTTTT. Translation: CATKPPGGTNEKLFF. The whole variable domain, remainder taken from reference TRBV19 and TRBJ1-4, is DGGITQSPKYLFRKEGQNVTLSCEQNLNHDAMYWYRQDPGQGLRLIYYSQIVNDFQKGDIAEGYSVSREKKESFPLTVTSAQKNPTAFYLCATKPPGGTNEKLFFGSGTQLSVL.